Following are 26 T cell receptor beta chains from one sample sequenced in a study of OX40 agonist ivuxolimab in advanced cancers. Method: immunoSEQ multiplex PCR; TCRdb's copy keeps in-frame clones and lacks some. Of 90,000 to 100,000 clones in the sample, around 85% were seen once. The sequenced sample was CD4+ or CD8+ T cells sorted from blood, obtained in a trial of the OX40 agonist ivuxolimab. These receptors were obtained from an adult with an advanced solid tumor such as melanoma, head and neck, liver or kidney cancer.

The rearrangement links TRBV7-9 to TRBJ1-4; 8 nucleotides align to TRBD1. Unmatched junction bases numbered 10, after V lost 3 bases and J lost 7 bases. The V gene's germline CDR1 is SEHNR and CDR2 FQNEAQ (reference sequence). The CDR3 has 16 amino acids. CDR3 residues: CASSFNPGGGSEKLFF. The CDR3 DNA follows: TGTGCCAGCAGCTTCAATCCAGGGGGCGGTAGTGAAAAACTGTTTTTT.

J is TRBJ2-3 and V is TRBV7-3; no clear D. The CDR3 contains 13 residues. V lost 6 bases and J 2 bases, leaving 9 bases between the germline ends. Germline V gives CDR1 SGHTA, CDR2 FQGTGA. DNA for the CDR3: TGTGCCAGCAGAAGGAGCCTCACAGATACGCAGTATTTT. This encodes CASRRSLTDTQYF.

The J gene is TRBJ2-6, the V gene TRBV11-1; D unclear. Germline CDR1 and CDR2: SGHAT and FQDESV (reference sequence). The V and J ends lost 4 bases and 5 bases respectively, with 9 bases between them. The CDR3 consists of 14 residues. This CDR3 is CASSWGSRANVLTF. The CDR3, as DNA: TGTGCCAGCAGCTGGGGATCCAGGGCCAACGTCCTGACTTTC. Filled out from reference TRBV11-1 and TRBJ2-6, the complete variable domain reads EAEVAQSPRYKITEKSQAVAFWCDPISGHATLYWYRQILGQGPELLVQFQDESVVDDSQLPKDRFSAERLKGVDSTLKIQPAELGDSAMYLCASSWGSRANVLTFGAGSRLTVL.

The V gene is TRBV7-5, the J gene TRBJ2-7; TRBD1 is the table's D call, not checked against the DNA. TRBV7-5 is classified as a pseudogene. The CDR3 length is 15 residues. CDR3 in amino acids: CARSSGDRRKLEQYV. The CDR3 DNA sequence: TGTGCCAGAAGCTCAGGGGACAGGCGAAAGTTGGAGCAGTACGTC.

This chain joins TRBV5-6 and TRBJ2-5; D gene uncertain. From germline, CDR1 is SGHDT and CDR2 YYEEEE. The CDR3 has 13 amino acids. The V end lost 1 base, the J end lost 2 bases, and 6 bases lay between the germline ends. The chain's CDR3 is CASSLYQQETQYF. CDR3 coding DNA: TGTGCCAGCAGCTTGTATCAGCAAGAGACCCAGTACTTC.

The sample holds one count of this clone. In nucleotides, the CDR3 is TGTGCCAGCTCTCAGATTCCAGGGACAGGGACCTACGAGCAGTACTTC. Encoded protein: CASSQIPGTGTYEQYF. The chain combines TRBV27 with TRBJ2-7; 9 bases are a match to TRBD1. Germline V CDR1 and CDR2: MNHEY, SMNVEV (reference sequence). With V trimmed by 8 bases and J by 2 bases, 13 bases remained unmatched. The CDR3 extends over 16 amino acids.

This clone showed up just once. The V call is TRBV20-1, the J call TRBJ1-3, with unresolved D. The CDR3 sequence is 11 residues long. Trimming took off 6 bases at V and 5 bases at J, with 8 bases between the two ends. Germline values: CDR1 DFQATT, CDR2 SNEGSKA (reference sequence). The chain's CDR3 is CSADRRNTIYF. The CDR3 bases are TGCAGTGCCGATCGTCGAAACACCATATATTTT.

This chain joins TRBV9 and TRBJ2-1; D ambiguous. CDR3 length: 14 residues. The ends were cut back, 3 bases at V and 3 bases at J, with 10 bases in the middle. Germline lookup yields CDR1 SGDLS and CDR2 YYNGEE. CDR3 protein: CASSADPVYNEQFF. The CDR3, as DNA: TGTGCCAGCAGCGCGGACCCCGTCTACAATGAGCAGTTCTTC.

This clone is a singleton in its sample. The CDR3 nucleotides read TGCGCCAGCAGCCAAGAGGGGTGGCCGACCGGGGAGCTGTTTTTT. Amino acid sequence: CASSQEGWPTGELFF. This chain links TRBV4-3 with TRBJ2-2; no clear D. This CDR3 has 15 amino acids. Germline CDR1 reads LGHNA; CDR2 reads YSLEER. The V and J ends lost 0 bases and 5 bases respectively, with 10 bases between them.

The J gene is TRBJ1-3, the V gene TRBV7-2, with a tentative D call TRBD1 (5 bases). The germline V and J ends were trimmed by 5 bases and 0 bases, with 8 bases remaining between them. Germline V gives CDR1 SGHTA, CDR2 FQGNSA. The CDR3 runs 14 residues. Here the CDR3 DNA reads TGTGCCAGCAGCCAGGGTTTCTCTGGAAACACCATATATTTT. It is translated as CASSQGFSGNTIYF.

The rearrangement joins TRBV19 to TRBJ2-5, with 8 positions matching TRBD2. Germline V CDR1 and CDR2: LNHDA, SQIVND (reference sequence). The CDR3 totals 12 residues. Unmatched junction bases numbered 6, after V lost 11 bases and J lost 4 bases. CDR3 amino acids: CASSGGGETQYF. CDR3 nucleotide sequence: TGTGCCTCCTCGGGGGGGGGAGAGACCCAGTACTTC.

The chain carries TRBV27 and TRBJ2-7; TRBD2 matches 7 bases. The V and J ends lost 2 bases and 6 bases, in that order; junction bases with no gene match: 10. Germline V CDR1 and CDR2: MNHEY, SMNVEV (reference sequence). There are 15 residues in the CDR3. CDR3 sequence (DNA): TGTGCCAGCAGTTTAAAGGGAACTAGCGCGTCCGAGCAGTACGTC. Translating gives CASSLKGTSASEQYV.

This sequence joins TRBV5-4 and TRBJ2-1; possible D gene TRBD2, 6 bases. V lost 0 bases and J 7 bases, leaving 14 bases between the germline ends. The CDR3 loop spans 15 amino acids. The germline V gene has CDR1 SGHNT and CDR2 YYREEE (reference sequence). CDR3 sequence reads: CASSLGGVEGNEQFF. The CDR3 DNA reads TGTGCCAGCAGCTTGGGGGGGGTTGAAGGGAATGAGCAGTTCTTC. The complete variable domain, with remaining parts taken from reference TRBV5-4 and TRBJ2-1, reads ETGVTQSPTHLIKTRGQQVTLRCSSQSGHNTVSWYQQALGQGPQFIFQYYREEENGRGNFPPRFSGLQFPNYSSELNVNALELDDSALYLCASSLGGVEGNEQFFGPGTRLTVL.

This clone came up once. The V call is TRBV7-2, the J call TRBJ1-3; TRBD1 aligns across 8 bases. The germline V gene encodes CDR1 SGHTA and CDR2 FQGNSA. The CDR3 has 15 amino acids. Trimming at V came to 5 bases and at J to 2 bases, leaving 5 bases not matched to a gene. DNA for the CDR3: TGTGCCAGCAGCAACCCGGACAGGGCTGGAAACACCATATATTTT. This translates into CASSNPDRAGNTIYF.

This sequence joins TRBV28 and TRBJ1-2; D remains ambiguous. The CDR3 contains 13 residues. Germline lookup yields CDR1 MDHEN and CDR2 SYDVKM. Between the trimmed V and J ends, which lost 7 bases and 5 bases, there was a span of 14 bases. CDR3 residues: CASTITAYYGYTF. Written as DNA, the CDR3 is TGTGCCAGCACTATTACCGCCTATTATGGCTACACCTTC.

The chain couples TRBV20-1 to TRBJ2-7, with 7 positions matching TRBD2. The CDR3 is 11 residues long. Trimming took 6 bases from V and 4 from J; bases not matched to a gene: 3. Germline CDR1 reads DFQATT; CDR2 reads SNEGSKA (reference sequence). The CDR3, as DNA: TGCAGTGCCCCCGGGAGGTACGAGCAGTACGTC. Protein: CSAPGRYEQYV.

The chain joins TRBV2 to TRBJ1-1; D gene uncertain. The CDR3 has 13 amino acids. Looked up from germline, CDR1 is SNHLY and CDR2 is FYNNEI. The germline V and J ends were trimmed by 4 bases and 4 bases, with 10 bases remaining between them. The CDR3 loop is CASSVDGPTEAFF. The CDR3, as DNA: TGTGCCAGCAGTGTAGACGGCCCCACTGAAGCTTTCTTT.

This clone came up a few times. The chain is built from TRBV6-5 and TRBJ1-5; D ambiguous. The V gene lost 2 bases and the J gene lost 0 bases, with 2 bases spanning the gap. The CDR3 spans 13 residues. Germline V gene sequence: CDR1 MNHEY, CDR2 SVGAGI. The CDR3 loop reads CASSYDSNQPQHF. The CDR3 DNA follows: TGTGCCAGCAGTTACGATAGCAATCAGCCCCAGCATTTT.

The chain couples TRBV4-3 to TRBJ2-1; D assignment may be TRBD1 or TRBD2 (5 bases each). The V end was cut by 5 bases, the J end by 7 bases, with 18 bases between. In germline, CDR1 is LGHNA, CDR2 YSLEER. The CDR3 loop spans 15 amino acids. The CDR3 loop reads CASSEGPNFTNEQFF. CDR3 sequence (DNA): TGCGCCAGCAGCGAGGGACCCAACTTCACAAATGAGCAGTTCTTC.

The gene calls are TRBV19 and TRBJ1-1; D remains unclear. CDR3 length: 13 residues. Trimming removed 5 bases from V and 4 bases from J, with 11 bases in between. The germline V gene encodes CDR1 LNHDA and CDR2 SQIVND (reference sequence). The CDR3 reads CASSSERATEAFF. CDR3 nucleotides: TGTGCCAGTAGTTCGGAGAGGGCCACTGAAGCTTTCTTT.

J is TRBJ2-1 and V is TRBV7-2; D is uncertain. The germline V gene encodes CDR1 SGHTA and CDR2 FQGNSA. Trimming stripped 0 bases from V and 7 bases from J, with 7 bases between. The CDR3 totals 13 residues. The CDR3 loop is CASSLARRNEQFF. CDR3 DNA: TGTGCCAGCAGCTTAGCTAGGCGAAATGAGCAGTTCTTC.

The chain uses TRBV28 and TRBJ2-1, with 7 bases lining up with TRBD1. This CDR3 spans 15 amino acids. With V trimmed by 6 bases and J by 5 bases, 10 bases remained unmatched. Germline loops: CDR1 MDHEN, CDR2 SYDVKM. This CDR3 is CASRTEGAENNEQFF. CDR3 nucleotides: TGTGCCAGCAGGACCGAGGGGGCTGAAAACAATGAGCAGTTCTTC.

With regard to this clone: At one end the junction does not follow the germline gene, possibly because of a read error. This sequence joins TRBV7-2 and TRBJ2-2; either TRBD1 or TRBD2 may fit D (9 bases each). The CDR3 runs to 16 residues. CDR1 is SGHTA and CDR2 is FQGNSA in the germline V gene. CDR3 DNA: TGTGCCAGCAGCCTAGCGGGACAGGGATCCACCGGGGAGCTGTTTTTT. Residues: CASSLAGQGSTGELFF.

CDR3 sequence reads: CASTWDRANYGYTF. The CDR3, as DNA: TGTGCCAGCACCTGGGACAGGGCAAACTATGGCTACACCTTC. The genes are TRBV2 and TRBJ1-2; 9 bases line up with TRBD1. The CDR3 is made up of 14 amino acids. J gave up 2 bases and V 7 bases, and 5 bases lay outside the gene matches. Germline V gene lookup returns CDR1 SNHLY and CDR2 FYNNEI.

The chain links TRBV7-7 to TRBJ2-5; D is perhaps TRBD1 (6 bases). The CDR3 runs to 14 residues. Germline CDR1 is SSHAT and CDR2 is FNYEAQ (reference sequence). V shed 4 bases and J shed 0 bases, with 9 bases lying between them. The CDR3 reads CASSSGQHQETQYF. The CDR3 bases are TGTGCCAGCAGCTCCGGACAGCACCAAGAGACCCAGTACTTC.

The rearrangement uses TRBV6-6 and TRBJ1-3; 7 positions agree with TRBD1. Germline CDR1 MNHNY, CDR2 SVGAGI (reference sequence). CDR3 length equals 15 residues. J lost 3 bases, V lost 5 bases, and 7 bases had no gene match. The DNA for the CDR3 is TGTGCCAGCAGTGACGACAGGGATTATGGAAACACCATATATTTT. It yields the protein CASSDDRDYGNTIYF.